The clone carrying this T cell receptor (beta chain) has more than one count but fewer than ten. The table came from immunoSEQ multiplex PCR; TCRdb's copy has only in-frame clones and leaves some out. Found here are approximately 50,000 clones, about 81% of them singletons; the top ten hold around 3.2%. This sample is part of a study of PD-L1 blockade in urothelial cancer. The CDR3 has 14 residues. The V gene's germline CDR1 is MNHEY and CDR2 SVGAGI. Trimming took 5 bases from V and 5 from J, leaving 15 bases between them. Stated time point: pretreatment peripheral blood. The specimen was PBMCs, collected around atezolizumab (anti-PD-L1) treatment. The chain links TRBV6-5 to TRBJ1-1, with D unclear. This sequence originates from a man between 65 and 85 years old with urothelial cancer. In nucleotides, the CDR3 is TGTGCCAGCAGTCCCGGCCGGCGAGGGACTGAAGCTTTCTTT. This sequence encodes CASSPGRRGTEAFF.